The present TCR beta chain was sequenced within a study of T cells in Graves' hyperthyroidism and ophthalmopathy. Study in general: Peripheral blood specimens were obtained at initial diagnosis, prior to any treatment.

In its sample, this clonotype was seen a few times. From RNA transcripts, TCR beta CDR3 regions were amplified. The TCR CDR3 was amplified in a first-round RT-PCR using the HTBI primer set. TCRdb reprocessed the multiplex PCR reads with MiXCR, giving one entry per CDR3 protein. The sample lists around 570,000 distinct CDR3 sequences, 15% to 20% occurring once. The CDR3 is made up of 15 amino acids. The J segment lost 5 bases and the V segment lost 5 bases, leaving 6 bases of the junction unmatched. Germline-derived CDR1 and CDR2 are SGHTA and FQGTGA. Source material: blood. V gene TRBV7-3 combines with J gene TRBJ1-6, with 7 positions matching TRBD1. This receptor was obtained from a man between 40 and 49 years old with Graves' ophthalmopathy. DNA of the CDR3: TGTGCCAGCAGCGCGGGACAGCGACATAATTCACCCCTCCACTTT. Protein product: CASSAGQRHNSPLHF. The full variable domain, completed using reference TRBV7-3 and TRBJ1-6, is GAGVSQTPSNKVTEKGKYVELRCDPISGHTALYWYRQSLGQGPEFLIYFQGTGAADDSGLPNDRFFAVRPEGSVSTLKIQRTERGDSAVYLCASSAGQRHNSPLHFGNGTRLTVT.